The next 30 T cell receptor beta chains were all read from a single sample in a study of blood T cell repertoires in COVID-19. Measured with immunoSEQ multiplex PCR; TCRdb has only the in-frame clones, and not every one. The repertoire holds over 150,000 clones, with about 86% as singletons. Sequencing was performed on peripheral blood. The receptors were gathered from a man between 50 and 59 years old with active or convalescent COVID-19.

This sequence joins TRBV18 and TRBJ1-2; D unresolved. The length of the CDR3 is 15 residues. V gave up 2 bases and J gave up 4 bases, with 14 bases separating them. The germline V gene encodes CDR1 KGHSH and CDR2 LQKENI. The CDR3 DNA reads TGTGCCAGCTCACCAGTAGAGGCGGGAGTCTATGGCTACACCTTC. This sequence encodes CASSPVEAGVYGYTF.

The chain combines TRBV11-2 with TRBJ2-2; 8 bases are a match to TRBD2. V lost 5 bases to trimming and J lost 2 bases; unmatched junction nucleotides: 13. Germline CDR1 and CDR2: SGHAT and FQNNGV. The CDR3 is 18 amino acids. CDR3 protein: CASSPRAGGHINTGELFF. In DNA form, the CDR3 reads TGTGCCAGCAGCCCCCGTGCGGGGGGCCACATAAACACCGGGGAGCTGTTTTTT.

There are a few counts of this clone. This chain connects TRBV2 to TRBJ1-1; weak D call: TRBD1 (5 bases). Trimming stripped 1 base from V and 4 bases from J, with 7 bases between. Germline V gene lookup returns CDR1 SNHLY and CDR2 FYNNEI. The CDR3 extends over 13 amino acids. The CDR3: CASSEEGFTEAFF. The CDR3 region has the DNA TGTGCCAGCAGTGAAGAGGGGTTCACTGAAGCTTTCTTT. Looking up the rest from reference TRBV2 and TRBJ1-1 gives the full variable domain: EPEVTQTPSHQVTQMGQEVILRCVPISNHLYFYWYRQILGQKVEFLVSFYNNEISEKSEIFDDQFSVERPDGSNFTLKIRSTKLEDSAMYFCASSEEGFTEAFFGQGTRLTVV.

The J gene is TRBJ2-7, the V gene TRBV14; D gene uncertain. Germline CDR1 SGHDN, CDR2 FVKESK. CDR3 length: 15 amino acids. Trimming pared 0 bases from V and 7 bases from J, leaving 16 bases between. CDR3 nucleotides: TGTGCCAGCAGCCAAGACATTAGCTCAGAGATGGAGCAGTACTTC. Protein product: CASSQDISSEMEQYF.

The chain carries TRBV19 and TRBJ1-1, with TRBD1 as a possible D gene (5 bases). Trimming left V 1 base short and J 0 bases short, with 9 bases between. This CDR3 spans 15 amino acids. Germline-derived CDR1 and CDR2 are LNHDA and SQIVND (reference sequence). CDR3 sequence (DNA): TGTGCCAGTAGTATAGGGCGGGGCCTGAACACTGAAGCTTTCTTT. Its protein is CASSIGRGLNTEAFF.

The chain has TRBV24-1 and TRBJ2-5, with 10 bases lining up with TRBD2. The V gene's germline CDR1 is KGHDR and CDR2 SFDVKD. The CDR3 consists of 16 residues. The V and J ends lost 7 bases and 2 bases, in that order; junction bases with no gene match: 9. For the CDR3, the DNA is TGTGCCACCAGCCACCATAGCGGGGGGAGACAAGAGACCCAGTACTTC. Translation: CATSHHSGGRQETQYF.

This clone was detected once. V is TRBV9 and J is TRBJ1-1; possible D gene TRBD1, 5 bases. Germline CDR1 is SGDLS and CDR2 is YYNGEE. This CDR3 has 14 amino acids. V lost 0 bases to trimming and J lost 5 bases, with 11 bases between them. CDR3 sequence: CASSVVLGGTEAFF. The CDR3 bases are TGTGCCAGCAGCGTAGTTTTGGGGGGAACTGAAGCTTTCTTT.

The chain recombines TRBV19 with TRBJ2-1; a weak D match, TRBD2 (6 bases). V dropped 2 bases and J dropped 9 bases, with 14 bases sitting between them. From germline, CDR1 is LNHDA and CDR2 SQIVND (reference sequence). This CDR3 comprises 14 residues. The CDR3 is CASSILRDGGEQFF. The CDR3 DNA is TGTGCCAGTAGTATATTGCGGGATGGGGGTGAGCAGTTCTTC.

This chain links TRBV11-3 with TRBJ1-1, with D maybe TRBD1 (6 bases). Trimming shortened V by 3 bases and J by 1 base, and 6 bases separated the two germline ends. CDR1 is SGHNT and CDR2 is YENEEA in the germline V gene. The CDR3 extends over 13 amino acids. The CDR3 DNA reads as TGTGCCAGCAGCTTGGACAGGAACACTGAAGCTTTCTTT. Protein sequence: CASSLDRNTEAFF. Based on the CDR3 plus reference TRBV11-3 and TRBJ1-1, the full variable domain is EAGVVQSPRYKIIEKKQPVAFWCNPISGHNTLYWYLQNLGQGPELLIRYENEEAVDDSQLPKDRFSAERLKGVDSTLKIQPAELGDSAVYLCASSLDRNTEAFFGQGTRLTVV.

CDR3 coding DNA: TGTGCTAGTGGTTTAACCGGGACAGGGGCAACAAACTTTAAAAACATTCAGTACTTC. Its translation is CASGLTGTGATNFKNIQYF. The V gene is TRBV12-5, the J gene TRBJ2-4; TRBD1 matches 10 bases. This CDR3 region has 19 residues. Germline lookup yields CDR1 LGHNT and CDR2 FRNRAP. J gave up 4 bases and V 3 bases, and 15 bases lay outside the gene matches. The full variable domain, its missing parts supplied by reference TRBV12-5 and TRBJ2-4, is DARVTQTPRHKVTEMGQEVTMRCQPILGHNTVFWYRQTMMQGLELLAYFRNRAPLDDSGMPKDRFSAEMPDATLATLKIQPSEPRDSAVYFCASGLTGTGATNFKNIQYFGAGTRLSVL.

The chain uses TRBV11-2 and TRBJ1-2; 8 bases line up with TRBD1. Germline-derived CDR1 and CDR2 are SGHAT and FQNNGV. CDR3 size: 13 residues. V shed 5 bases and J 7 bases; nucleotides not matched to a gene: 6. This CDR3 reads CASSPPDRVGYTF. The CDR3 DNA follows: TGTGCCAGCAGCCCCCCGGACAGGGTTGGCTACACCTTC.

This chain joins TRBV25-1 and TRBJ1-1; tentatively, D is TRBD1 (5 bases). V lost 3 bases to trimming and J lost 0 bases, with 17 bases between them. Germline V gives CDR1 MGHDK, CDR2 SYGVNS. There are 17 residues in the CDR3. In DNA form, the CDR3 reads TGTGCCAGCAGTGATGCGTGGACAAGCATCTTGAACACTGAAGCTTTCTTT. Amino acid sequence: CASSDAWTSILNTEAFF.

The chain recombines TRBV5-1 with TRBJ1-2; unclear D gene. Germline assignment: CDR1 SGHRS and CDR2 YFSETQ. V lost 6 bases and J lost 5, with 11 bases in between. The CDR3 sequence is 12 residues long. The CDR3: CASKDGGYGYTF. In nucleotides, the CDR3 is TGCGCCAGCAAGGACGGAGGGTATGGCTACACCTTC.

This chain uses TRBV5-1 with TRBJ1-2; perhaps TRBD1 as D (6 bases). V dropped 0 bases and J dropped 6 bases, with 12 bases sitting between them. This CDR3 is built from 14 residues. From germline, CDR1 is SGHRS and CDR2 YFSETQ. The CDR3 DNA sequence: TGCGCCAGCAGCTTGGTTGGACAGAGCCATGGCTACACCTTC. Protein sequence: CASSLVGQSHGYTF.

V and J are TRBV18 and TRBJ2-7; 9 nucleotides align to TRBD1. The CDR3 extends over 15 amino acids. The V segment lost 6 bases and the J segment 3 bases; nucleotides outside the gene matches: 9. Germline-derived CDR1 and CDR2 are KGHSH and LQKENI. DNA of the CDR3: TGTGCCAGCTCGGAGGGGACAGGGACTTTCTACGAGCAGTACTTC. Its protein product is CASSEGTGTFYEQYF.

The chain combines TRBV19 with TRBJ2-5, with 10 bases aligning to TRBD2. Germline V gene sequence: CDR1 LNHDA, CDR2 SQIVND (reference sequence). This CDR3 contains 15 residues. The V segment lost 5 bases and the J segment 1 base; nucleotides outside the gene matches: 4. The CDR3 region has the DNA TGTGCCAGTAGTGCTAGCGGGGGCCTCCAAGAGACCCAGTACTTC. Amino acids: CASSASGGLQETQYF.

The V and J genes are TRBV6-5 and TRBJ1-1; D unresolved. The CDR3 has 15 amino acids. Germline loops: CDR1 MNHEY, CDR2 SVGAGI. The V gene lost 0 bases and the J gene lost 1 base, with 9 bases spanning the gap. CDR3 amino acids: CASSYSAQKNTEAFF. As DNA, the CDR3 is TGTGCCAGCAGTTACTCGGCTCAGAAGAACACTGAAGCTTTCTTT.

The rearrangement uses TRBV5-4 and TRBJ2-7; 10 bases fit TRBD1. V lost 4 bases to trimming and J lost 3 bases; unmatched junction nucleotides: 7. The germline CDR1 and CDR2 sequences are SGHNT and YYREEE (reference sequence). This CDR3 region has 15 residues. CDR3 DNA: TGTGCCAGCAGCGCCCAGGGACAGGGGTACTACGAGCAGTACTTC. It translates to CASSAQGQGYYEQYF.

The chain uses TRBV19 and TRBJ2-3; 9 bases fit TRBD2. With V trimmed by 4 bases and J by 3 bases, 5 bases remained unmatched. This CDR3 spans 15 amino acids. Germline CDR1 is LNHDA and CDR2 is SQIVND (reference sequence). The CDR3 protein is CASSTLAGPTDTQYF. The CDR3 DNA sequence: TGTGCCAGTAGTACTCTAGCGGGGCCTACAGATACGCAGTATTTT.

J is TRBJ2-1 and V is TRBV5-8, with 11 bases identical to TRBD2. The junction had 3 bases not matched to a gene; V was cut back by 2 bases and J by 5 bases. Germline lookup yields CDR1 SGHTS and CDR2 YDEGEE. The CDR3 is 15 residues long. The CDR3 spells CASSFPSGGNNEQFF. CDR3 nucleotide sequence: TGTGCCAGCAGCTTTCCTAGCGGGGGGAACAATGAGCAGTTCTTC.

This sequence joins TRBV6-5 and TRBJ1-5; no definite D call. Between the trimmed V and J ends, which lost 2 bases and 9 bases, there was a span of 11 bases. The CDR3 covers 13 residues. The germline V gene encodes CDR1 MNHEY and CDR2 SVGAGI. CDR3 residues: CASSYEVAGPQHF. As DNA, the CDR3 is TGTGCCAGCAGTTACGAGGTGGCGGGGCCCCAGCATTTT.

This clone was seen a handful of times. The chain joins TRBV2 to TRBJ1-4; TRBD1 might be the D (6 bases). With 6 bases removed from V and 5 bases from J, the gap between germline ends came to 13 bases. The CDR3 loop spans 14 amino acids. CDR1 SNHLY and CDR2 FYNNEI come from the germline V gene. The CDR3 DNA reads TGTGCCAGCAGCAGAGGACAGTCCAATGAAAAACTGTTTTTT. It codes for CASSRGQSNEKLFF.

V is TRBV2 and J is TRBJ1-2; D ambiguous. CDR1 and CDR2 from the germline V gene are SNHLY and FYNNEI. Trimming left V 2 bases short and J 2 bases short, with 9 bases between. This CDR3 region has 14 residues. The CDR3, as DNA: TGTGCCAGCAGTGAACGAGGTGGGAACTATGGCTACACCTTC. This codes for CASSERGGNYGYTF.

The V gene is TRBV18, the J gene TRBJ2-5; the match to TRBD2 covers 9 bases. Germline loops: CDR1 KGHSH, CDR2 LQKENI. V lost 6 bases to trimming and J lost 1 base; unmatched junction nucleotides: 0. The length of the CDR3 is 13 residues. The CDR3 region has the DNA TGTGCCAGCTCTAGCGGGAGCCAAGAGACCCAGTACTTC. It is translated as CASSSGSQETQYF.

This sequence joins TRBV3-1 (or the pseudogene TRBV3-2) and TRBJ2-1, with 8 nucleotides matching TRBD2. The trim removed 0 bases at V and 2 bases at J, leaving 6 bases unmatched. This CDR3 has 17 residues. Germline CDR1 is LGHDT and CDR2 is YNNKEL (reference sequence). CDR3 residues: CASSQEVGRGTYNEQFF. The CDR3 DNA sequence: TGTGCCAGCAGCCAAGAGGTCGGGAGGGGAACCTACAATGAGCAGTTCTTC.

The chain couples TRBV4-3 to TRBJ2-1, with 13 nucleotides matching TRBD2. The CDR3 runs to 17 residues. Germline CDR1 is LGHNA and CDR2 is YSLEER. The V segment lost 4 bases and the J segment 6 bases; nucleotides outside the gene matches: 9. The CDR3 DNA sequence: TGCGCCAGCAGCCTCCGGACTAGCGGGAGAACGAGCAATGAGCAGTTCTTC. Amino acid sequence: CASSLRTSGRTSNEQFF.

The chain uses TRBV5-1 and TRBJ2-7; D perhaps matches TRBD2 (6 bases). CDR1 is SGHRS and CDR2 is YFSETQ in the germline V gene. The CDR3 totals 11 residues. The V and J ends lost 8 bases and 7 bases respectively, with 13 bases between them. CDR3 protein: CARPGTFEQYF. The CDR3 nucleotides are TGCGCCAGACCCGGGACTTTTGAGCAGTACTTC.

The rearrangement joins TRBV5-1 to TRBJ1-1, with D maybe TRBD1 (6 bases). Per the germline V gene, CDR1 is SGHRS and CDR2 is YFSETQ. Deletions cut 5 bases from V and 5 bases from J, with 16 bases between. The CDR3 has 14 amino acids. In DNA, the CDR3 is TGCGCCAGCAGTTATCAGGGGAGAGAGACTGAAGCTTTCTTT. As protein: CASSYQGRETEAFF. The full variable domain, its missing parts supplied by reference TRBV5-1 and TRBJ1-1, is KAGVTQTPRYLIKTRGQQVTLSCSPISGHRSVSWYQQTPGQGLQFLFEYFSETQRNKGNFPGRFSGRQFSNSRSEMNVSTLELGDSALYLCASSYQGRETEAFFGQGTRLTVV.

This clone turned up a few times. The chain links TRBV5-1 to TRBJ2-6, with 9 bases identical to TRBD2. This CDR3 spans 18 amino acids. After removal of 2 bases from V and 2 bases from J, the junction contained 8 bases not matched to a gene. CDR1 SGHRS and CDR2 YFSETQ come from the germline V gene. The DNA of the CDR3 is TGCGCCAGCAGCTTAGTCCTAGCGGGAATTACTGGGGCCAACGTCCTGACTTTC. This translates into CASSLVLAGITGANVLTF.

The chain couples TRBV2 to TRBJ2-1; 7 bases are a match to TRBD1. With 6 bases clipped from V and 1 base from J, the junction kept 3 bases outside the gene matches. The CDR3 contains 14 residues. Germline assignment: CDR1 SNHLY and CDR2 FYNNEI. DNA for the CDR3: TGTGCCAGCAGCTGGGACAGATCCTACAATGAGCAGTTCTTC. Translating it yields CASSWDRSYNEQFF.